The clone carrying this T cell receptor beta chain was counted ten times or more. The data were obtained in a study of Graves' ophthalmopathy and Graves' hyperthyroidism. The CDR3 is made up of 16 amino acids. Germline V gene lookup returns CDR1 MNHNS and CDR2 SASEGT. With 2 bases removed from V and 2 bases from J, the gap between germline ends came to 13 bases. In this cohort, patients with other autoimmune diseases, uncontrolled infections, pregnancy or lactation were excluded. Researchers took RNA transcripts and amplified TCR beta CDR3 regions from them. First-round RT-PCR relied on HTBI primers, and a second-round multiplex PCR came next. TCRdb re-analysed the multiplex PCR reads in MiXCR, keeping a single row per CDR3 protein. There are hundreds of thousands of distinct CDR3 sequences in the sample; 22% occur only once, and around 6.9% lies in the top ten.

This chain links TRBV6-1 with TRBJ1-5, with D unclear. The source material was peripheral blood. This sequence was found in a woman aged 18-29 years with stable Graves' hyperthyroidism. Some clones in this sample may be carry-over from other donors' samples. CDR3 nucleotide sequence: TGTGCCAGCAGTGAACGTGGCCCGAGGCGCAATCAGCCCCAGCATTTT. Amino acid sequence: CASSERGPRRNQPQHF.